Below, 28 T cell receptor beta chains from the same sample are listed, as sequenced in a study of cytomegalovirus exposure and HLA in healthy donors. PCR involved 60 Vbeta and 13 Jbeta primers. TCRdb's copy holds only in-frame clones and misses some; the assay was immunoSEQ multiplex PCR. This sample has about 69,000 clones, with 74% found just once. The specimen sequenced was PBMCs. The origin of the receptors is a woman aged 55-69 years in good health and CMV-seropositive.

The gene calls are TRBV10-3 and TRBJ1-2; TRBD1 agrees at 9 bases. Trimming at V came to 0 bases and at J to 2 bases, leaving 10 bases not matched to a gene. This CDR3 is 18 amino acids long. In germline, CDR1 is ENHRY, CDR2 SYGVKD. The CDR3 DNA is TGTGCCATCAGTGAGTCGACTCCGGGACAGGGAACGAACTATGGCTACACCTTC. It codes for CAISESTPGQGTNYGYTF.

This clone was detected a few times. The chain is built from TRBV5-1 and TRBJ1-1; 8 bases match TRBD1. V shed 4 bases, J shed 4 bases, and the junction held 3 bases outside the gene matches. The germline gives CDR1 SGHRS, CDR2 YFSETQ. The CDR3 consists of 13 residues. The CDR3 DNA is TGCGCCAGCAGCGGCAGGGGGCCCACTGAAGCTTTCTTT. Translating it yields CASSGRGPTEAFF.

CDR3 residues: CASSQQVNTEAFF. The CDR3 DNA reads as TGTGCCAGCAGCCAGCAGGTGAACACTGAAGCTTTCTTT. The rearrangement links TRBV9 to TRBJ1-1, with D hard to call. From germline, CDR1 is SGDLS and CDR2 YYNGEE. With 4 bases removed from V and 0 bases from J, the gap between germline ends came to 7 bases. CDR3 length: 13 residues.

The rearrangement joins TRBV6-5 to TRBJ2-3, with a weak D call TRBD2 (6 bases). The CDR3 extends over 13 amino acids. The germline V gene has CDR1 MNHEY and CDR2 SVGAGI. Trimming stripped 10 bases from V and 0 bases from J, with 11 bases between. CDR3 DNA: TGTGCCACCTTAGCGGCTAGCACAGATACGCAGTATTTT. This translates into CATLAASTDTQYF.

The rearrangement uses TRBV7-9 and TRBJ2-2, with D unclear. The CDR3 is 13 residues long. Deletions cut 5 bases from V and 4 bases from J, with 8 bases between. Germline lookup yields CDR1 SEHNR and CDR2 FQNEAQ (reference sequence). CDR3 in amino acids: CASSATVTGELFF. The CDR3 DNA sequence: TGTGCCAGCAGCGCCACAGTCACCGGGGAGCTGTTTTTT. Full variable domain (rest looked up from reference TRBV7-9 and TRBJ2-2): DTGVSQNPRHKITKRGQNVTFRCDPISEHNRLYWYRQTLGQGPEFLTYFQNEAQLEKSRLLSDRFSAERPKGSFSTLEIQRTEQGDSAMYLCASSATVTGELFFGEGSRLTVL.

The chain uses TRBV7-8 and TRBJ1-5, with D perhaps matching TRBD1 (5 bases). V lost 5 bases and J lost 3, with 14 bases in between. This CDR3 comprises 15 residues. The germline CDR1 and CDR2 sequences are SGHVS and FQNEAQ. CDR3 sequence (DNA): TGTGCCAGCAGCCCCACGGGGGGATTCAATCAGCCCCAGCATTTT. This encodes CASSPTGGFNQPQHF.

The chain is built from TRBV5-1 and TRBJ2-1; D possibly corresponds to TRBD1 (6 bases). The CDR3 covers 15 residues. The germline gives CDR1 SGHRS, CDR2 YFSETQ. V was trimmed by 4 bases and J by 4 bases, leaving 15 bases between them. The CDR3 loop is CASSPATGNYNEQFF. The CDR3 bases are TGCGCCAGCAGCCCCGCGACAGGTAATTACAATGAGCAGTTCTTC.

The CDR3 spells CASSSAGGAGYGYTF. Here the CDR3 DNA reads TGTGCCAGCAGCTCTGCAGGGGGCGCCGGCTATGGCTACACCTTC. V and J are TRBV5-6 and TRBJ1-2; 8 nucleotides agree with TRBD1. After removal of 3 bases from V and 4 bases from J, the junction contained 8 bases not matched to a gene. In germline, CDR1 is SGHDT, CDR2 YYEEEE. This CDR3 is 15 amino acids long.

This clone turned up a few times. The chain combines TRBV5-1 with TRBJ2-1; 7 bases line up with TRBD1. The CDR3 contains 15 residues. Germline-derived CDR1 and CDR2 are SGHRS and YFSETQ. Trimming at V came to 4 bases and at J to 0 bases, leaving 4 bases not matched to a gene. The CDR3 bases are TGCGCCAGCAGCCAGGGACAGATCTCCTACAATGAGCAGTTCTTC. It is translated as CASSQGQISYNEQFF.

The V call is TRBV27, the J call TRBJ2-3, with TRBD2 identical over 13 bases. Germline V gene sequence: CDR1 MNHEY, CDR2 SMNVEV (reference sequence). This CDR3 spans 15 amino acids. Trimming took 5 bases from V and 7 from J; bases not matched to a gene: 6. CDR3 nucleotide sequence: TGTGCCAGCAGTCTACTAGCGGGGGGGCAGAATACGCAGTATTTT. It translates to CASSLLAGGQNTQYF.

The chain uses TRBV18 and TRBJ1-6; possible D gene TRBD1, 6 bases. The CDR3 consists of 14 residues. Trimming took 3 bases from V and 8 from J, leaving 11 bases between them. Germline V lookup: CDR1 KGHSH, CDR2 LQKENI. CDR3: CASSPMDRDSPLHF. CDR3 DNA sequence: TGTGCCAGCTCACCCATGGACAGAGATTCACCCCTCCACTTT.

This chain uses TRBV19 with TRBJ2-1; 7 bases are a match to TRBD2. With 4 bases clipped from V and 4 bases from J, the junction kept 10 bases outside the gene matches. Germline V lookup: CDR1 LNHDA, CDR2 SQIVND (reference sequence). The CDR3 loop spans 16 amino acids. CDR3 protein: CASSRRGNTLYNEQFF. CDR3 coding DNA: TGTGCCAGTAGTAGGCGGGGGAACACTCTATACAATGAGCAGTTCTTC.

The chain uses TRBV6-6 and TRBJ1-1; tentative D call: TRBD1 (6 bases). Germline loops: CDR1 MNHNY, CDR2 SVGAGI (reference sequence). V was cut by 0 bases and J by 1 base, with 6 bases left in between. The CDR3 is 14 amino acids. The CDR3 nucleotides read TGTGCCAGCAGTTACTCAGGGGGGAACACTGAAGCTTTCTTT. This codes for CASSYSGGNTEAFF.

This chain connects TRBV9 to TRBJ2-3, with D perhaps TRBD2 (6 bases). Trimming pared 3 bases from V and 0 bases from J, leaving 14 bases between. Germline CDR1 is SGDLS and CDR2 is YYNGEE. This CDR3 comprises 16 residues. The CDR3 spells CASSAASAASTDTQYF. DNA for the CDR3: TGTGCCAGCAGCGCAGCTAGCGCAGCTAGCACAGATACGCAGTATTTT. Full variable domain (missing parts from reference TRBV9 and TRBJ2-3): DSGVTQTPKHLITATGQRVTLRCSPRSGDLSVYWYQQSLDQGLQFLIQYYNGEERAKGNILERFSAQQFPDLHSELNLSSLELGDSALYFCASSAASAASTDTQYFGPGTRLTVL.

V is TRBV6-1 and J is TRBJ1-2, with D possibly being TRBD1 (5 bases). V gave up 7 bases and J gave up 9 bases, with 18 bases separating them. The CDR3 runs to 13 residues. The V gene's germline CDR1 is MNHNS and CDR2 SASEGT. For the CDR3, the DNA is TGTGCCAGCATCCATCTGGCCGGGGGAAGCTACACCTTC. Protein product: CASIHLAGGSYTF.

The rearrangement joins TRBV10-3 to TRBJ1-1; tentative D call: TRBD1 (6 bases). This CDR3 contains 14 residues. Trimming took off 0 bases at V and 6 bases at J, with 11 bases between the two ends. CDR1 and CDR2 (germline): ENHRY, SYGVKD. In DNA, the CDR3 is TGTGCCATCAGTGAGTCAGGGGGGGCGGCTGAAGCTTTCTTT. Protein sequence: CAISESGGAAEAFF.

This clone was counted once. This sequence joins TRBV5-1 and TRBJ2-3; D is possibly TRBD1 (5 bases). Germline V gene lookup returns CDR1 SGHRS and CDR2 YFSETQ. V lost 5 bases and J 0 bases, leaving 7 bases between the germline ends. This CDR3 is 13 amino acids long. The CDR3 protein is CASRAGSTDTQYF. DNA for the CDR3: TGCGCCAGCAGGGCAGGGAGCACAGATACGCAGTATTTT.

This clone showed up just a few times. The chain employs TRBV14 and TRBJ1-1; D is undetermined. Trimming left V 4 bases short and J 3 bases short, with 9 bases between. The CDR3 covers 13 residues. Germline V gene sequence: CDR1 SGHDN, CDR2 FVKESK. The CDR3 protein is CASSPQMDTEAFF. DNA of the CDR3: TGTGCCAGCAGCCCCCAGATGGACACTGAAGCTTTCTTT.

This chain uses TRBV5-1 with TRBJ2-2, with D uncertain. Trimming pared 0 bases from V and 1 base from J, leaving 13 bases between. CDR1 is SGHRS and CDR2 is YFSETQ in the germline V gene. The CDR3 is made up of 17 amino acids. Written as DNA, the CDR3 is TGCGCCAGCAGCTTGGCCTCGGTGGGCCTGAACACCGGGGAGCTGTTTTTT. Translating gives CASSLASVGLNTGELFF. The full variable domain, with the rest looked up from reference TRBV5-1 and TRBJ2-2, is KAGVTQTPRYLIKTRGQQVTLSCSPISGHRSVSWYQQTPGQGLQFLFEYFSETQRNKGNFPGRFSGRQFSNSRSEMNVSTLELGDSALYLCASSLASVGLNTGELFFGEGSRLTVL.

The rearrangement uses TRBV6-6 and TRBJ2-1, with unresolved D. The CDR3 has 15 amino acids. Trimming left V 2 bases short and J 2 bases short, with 10 bases between. Per the germline V gene, CDR1 is MNHNY and CDR2 is SVGAGI (reference sequence). The CDR3 DNA sequence: TGTGCCAGCAGTTACACGCGCGGCGCCTACAATGAGCAGTTCTTC. Its translation: CASSYTRGAYNEQFF.

The chain links TRBV5-1 to TRBJ2-7, with 11 nucleotides matching TRBD1. The CDR3 loop spans 14 amino acids. Germline CDR1 SGHRS, CDR2 YFSETQ. V shed 4 bases and J 3 bases; nucleotides not matched to a gene: 3. The CDR3 DNA reads as TGCGCCAGCAGCCCGGGACAGGGGGTCTACGAGCAGTACTTC. This sequence encodes CASSPGQGVYEQYF.

The rearrangement joins TRBV6-5 to TRBJ1-2, with D perhaps matching TRBD1 (5 bases). Germline CDR1 and CDR2: MNHEY and SVGAGI. The CDR3 runs 15 residues. V lost 4 bases to trimming and J lost 4 bases, with 16 bases between them. The CDR3 loop is CASSFSPTVAYGYTF. CDR3 sequence (DNA): TGTGCCAGCAGTTTCTCCCCGACAGTAGCCTATGGCTACACCTTC.

This sequence joins TRBV4-1 and TRBJ1-2; D is unclear. CDR3 length equals 16 residues. Trimming took 0 bases from V and 8 from J, leaving 19 bases between them. Germline V gene lookup returns CDR1 MGHRA and CDR2 YSYEKL. The DNA of the CDR3 is TGCGCCAGCAGCCAAGAGATTCGAGCAAGTTTCGAGGGCTACACCTTC. It encodes CASSQEIRASFEGYTF.

V is TRBV9 and J is TRBJ2-3, with D hard to call. Germline V gene lookup returns CDR1 SGDLS and CDR2 YYNGEE. Trimming left V 4 bases short and J 0 bases short, with 3 bases between. This CDR3 has 12 amino acids. CDR3 bases: TGTGCCAGCAGCCCTAGCACAGATACGCAGTATTTT. Protein product: CASSPSTDTQYF.

This chain links TRBV30 with TRBJ1-5; D call uncertain. Germline CDR1 is GTSNPN and CDR2 is SVGIG (reference sequence). V dropped 3 bases and J dropped 13 bases, with 22 bases sitting between them. This CDR3 region has 14 residues. The CDR3 is CAWSLGRLASQQHF. Here the CDR3 DNA reads TGTGCCTGGAGCCTTGGACGTCTAGCCAGTCAACAGCATTTT.

The chain links TRBV27 to TRBJ2-3; maybe TRBD1 (6 bases). In germline, CDR1 is MNHEY, CDR2 SMNVEV (reference sequence). V lost 0 bases, J lost 7 bases, and 14 bases lay in between. The length of the CDR3 is 15 residues. CDR3 sequence: CASSLSTGAQNTQYF. CDR3 nucleotide sequence: TGTGCCAGCAGTTTATCGACAGGAGCACAGAATACGCAGTATTTT.

This rearrangement joins TRBV20-1 to TRBJ2-7; TRBD2 is a possible D gene (5 bases). Trimming took 4 bases from V and 12 from J, leaving 16 bases between them. Germline lookup yields CDR1 DFQATT and CDR2 SNEGSKA (reference sequence). The CDR3 has 11 amino acids. The CDR3 loop is CSAKAGLRVYF. CDR3 coding DNA: TGCAGTGCTAAGGCCGGGCTGAGGGTGTACTTC.

The rearrangement links TRBV5-1 to TRBJ1-6; TRBD1 is a possible D gene (6 bases). V lost 4 bases, J lost 7 bases, and 12 bases lay in between. This CDR3 spans 14 amino acids. Germline lookup yields CDR1 SGHRS and CDR2 YFSETQ. The CDR3 DNA reads TGCGCCAGCAGCACTGGACAGATAAATTCACCCCTCCACTTT. Protein product: CASSTGQINSPLHF.